This T cell receptor (beta chain) was sequenced during a study of vaccination effects on CD4 cells after COVID-19. Viral peptide pool expansion of antigen-specific CD4+ T cells preceded sequencing in the ViraFEST assay. When more than 9 days of culture had elapsed, CD4+ T cells were isolated. The study found no prior SARS-CoV-2 infection in the vaccine recipients, who tested negative for nucleocapsid antibodies. Cultures used roughly 2.2 million PBMC per well, about 10 IU/ml IL-2 and approximately 10 ug/ml peptides. The CDR3 contains 15 residues. J lost 7 bases, V lost 1 base, and 5 bases had no gene match. Germline CDR1 and CDR2: MDHEN and SYDVKM. Study-wide results and caveats: The study enrolled few convalescent patients and sampled no early post-infection timepoints. In the late period after vaccination, infection- and vaccine-induced clones contracted markedly.

Sequencing used immunoSEQ multiplex PCR; TCRdb keeps in-frame clones, though not all of them. Of around 63,000 clones in the sample, over 70% were seen once. Regarding this clone: Antigen specificity is unknown.

The material sequenced was CD4+ T cells from PBMCs cultured with HCoV-OC43 spike peptides, taken before COVID-19 vaccination. This sample's subset: HCoV-OC43 spike overlapping peptide pool stimulation. This chain uses TRBV28 with TRBJ1-4; TRBD1 matches at 8 bases. The clonotype was recovered from a human donor who received a COVID-19 vaccine. CDR3 in DNA: TGTGCCAGCAGTTTATCACGGACAGGGAGTGAAAAACTGTTTTTT. Its protein product is CASSLSRTGSEKLFF.